Presented here are 5 T cell receptor beta chains from one specimen sequenced in a study of T-cell reconstitution after alpha-beta-depleted transplantation in children. This sample's TCRbeta library carried unique molecular identifier barcodes. TCRdb re-derived calls from the PCR reads in MiXCR, one entry per CDR3 protein. The sample records over 450,000 distinct CDR3 sequences, about 10% being singletons. The sample was PBMCs, taken before TCRalphabeta/CD19-depleted stem cell transplant. These TCRs come from a child aged 2 to 10 with inherited bone marrow failure, due to receive a stem cell transplant.

This clonotype was seen ten or more times. This chain connects TRBV4-3 to TRBJ2-2; 8 nucleotides align to TRBD2. After removal of 0 bases from V and 3 bases from J, the junction contained 9 bases not matched to a gene. The V gene's germline CDR1 is LGHNA and CDR2 YSLEER. The length of the CDR3 is 18 residues. The CDR3 loop is CASSQDQYGRGDTGELFF. The CDR3 nucleotides read TGCGCCAGCAGCCAAGATCAGTACGGGCGGGGGGACACCGGGGAGCTGTTTTTT.

The genes are TRBV12-3 or TRBV12-4 and TRBJ1-2; D might be TRBD1 (6 bases). V shed 7 bases and J shed 7 bases, with 16 bases lying between them. This CDR3 region has 13 residues. The CDR3 sequence: CASTKSTGPGYTF. The CDR3 nucleotides read TGTGCCAGCACCAAATCAACAGGGCCTGGCTACACCTTC.

This clonotype was picked up many times. This chain uses TRBV4-1 with TRBJ1-1; D gene ambiguous. Per the germline V gene, CDR1 is MGHRA and CDR2 is YSYEKL. The CDR3 consists of 14 residues. Trimming stripped 4 bases from V and 5 bases from J, with 14 bases between. The CDR3 loop is CASSPSEERTEAFF. CDR3 nucleotides: TGCGCCAGCAGCCCTTCAGAGGAGCGGACTGAAGCTTTCTTT.

This clonotype was seen more than once but under ten times. The chain employs TRBV12-3 or TRBV12-4 and TRBJ2-3; D may be TRBD2 (6 bases). V shed 2 bases and J shed 2 bases, with 17 bases lying between them. The CDR3 extends over 17 amino acids. CDR3 in amino acids: CASSLIGLATLTDTQYF. The CDR3 nucleotides read TGTGCCAGCAGTTTAATTGGCCTAGCGACCCTCACAGATACGCAGTATTTT.

V gene TRBV18 combines with J gene TRBJ2-1; D remains ambiguous. V lost 5 bases and J 1 base, leaving 15 bases between the germline ends. The CDR3 sequence is 16 residues long. Germline lookup yields CDR1 KGHSH and CDR2 LQKENI. The DNA for the CDR3 is TGTGCCAGCTCAGACGGTCGCGTTTGGTCCTACAATGAGCAGTTCTTC. It yields the protein CASSDGRVWSYNEQFF.